A selection of T cell receptor beta chains follows, all from one sample in a study of blood T cell repertoires in COVID-19. Here immunoSEQ multiplex PCR was the method, and the copy in TCRdb shows in-frame clones only, minus some. The sample has over 200,000 clones, roughly 86% seen once. Material: peripheral blood. The receptors stem from a human donor in a cohort sampled during active COVID-19. CDR3s include the opening cysteine and the closing phenylalanine or tryptophan. Each record gives: J gene, clone size, D gene, V gene, CDR3 protein, CDR3 DNA. D genes are given only for firm matches. The size field is filled for only some rows; it gives once, few, many or a size class.

j_call: TRBJ1-2; clone_size: .; d_call: .; v_call: TRBV9; cdr3_aa: CASSSRDIRDYGYTF; cdr3_nt: TGTGCCAGCAGCTCCCGGGACATTAGAGACTATGGCTACACCTTC
j_call: TRBJ1-1; clone_size: .; d_call: .; v_call: TRBV6-5; cdr3_aa: CASSPPQGFSTEAFF; cdr3_nt: TGTGCCAGCAGCCCACCTCAGGGGTTCAGCACTGAAGCTTTCTTT
j_call: TRBJ2-2; clone_size: .; d_call: TRBD2; v_call: TRBV29-1; cdr3_aa: CSVRGTSGNTGELFF; cdr3_nt: TGCAGCGTTCGTGGGACTAGCGGGAACACCGGGGAGCTGTTTTTT
j_call: TRBJ2-7; clone_size: once; d_call: .; v_call: TRBV9; cdr3_aa: CASSPWDNSYEQYF; cdr3_nt: TGTGCCAGCAGCCCTTGGGACAACTCCTACGAGCAGTACTTC
j_call: TRBJ2-7; clone_size: .; d_call: TRBD1; v_call: TRBV5-1; cdr3_aa: CASSGTGAYEQYF; cdr3_nt: TGCGCCAGCAGCGGGACAGGGGCCTACGAGCAGTACTTC
j_call: TRBJ2-7; clone_size: .; d_call: .; v_call: TRBV29-1; cdr3_aa: CSVEDIGAQYNEQYF; cdr3_nt: TGCAGCGTTGAAGATATAGGGGCGCAGTATAACGAGCAGTACTTC
j_call: TRBJ1-1; clone_size: once; d_call: .; v_call: TRBV7-2; cdr3_aa: CASSLYSGVTEAFF; cdr3_nt: TGTGCCAGCAGCTTATATTCAGGGGTCACTGAAGCTTTCTTT
j_call: TRBJ2-1; clone_size: .; d_call: .; v_call: TRBV9; cdr3_aa: CASSVSGSYNEQFF; cdr3_nt: TGTGCCAGCAGTGTTAGCGGATCCTACAATGAGCAGTTCTTC
j_call: TRBJ1-5; clone_size: few; d_call: TRBD1; v_call: TRBV3-1/TRBV3-2; cdr3_aa: CASRGVQGGNQPQHF; cdr3_nt: TGTGCCAGCAGGGGAGTACAGGGGGGCAATCAGCCCCAGCATTTT
j_call: TRBJ2-7; clone_size: few; d_call: TRBD2; v_call: TRBV9; cdr3_aa: CASSVGGGAAHEQYF; cdr3_nt: TGTGCCAGCAGCGTAGGGGGGGGAGCGGCCCACGAGCAGTACTTC
j_call: TRBJ2-7; clone_size: .; d_call: .; v_call: TRBV28; cdr3_aa: CASSLKPGDLSYEQYF; cdr3_nt: TGTGCCAGCAGTTTAAAGCCGGGGGATCTCTCCTACGAGCAGTACTTC
j_call: TRBJ2-7; clone_size: .; d_call: .; v_call: TRBV11-2; cdr3_aa: CASSSLTGNYEQYF; cdr3_nt: TGTGCCAGCAGCTCCCTGACGGGGAACTACGAGCAGTACTTC
j_call: TRBJ2-7; clone_size: .; d_call: .; v_call: TRBV6-5; cdr3_aa: CASSYSMEGVNEQYF; cdr3_nt: TGTGCCAGCAGTTACTCGATGGAGGGAGTCAACGAGCAGTACTTC
j_call: TRBJ2-7; clone_size: .; d_call: .; v_call: TRBV2; cdr3_aa: CASSVGQGIYEQYF; cdr3_nt: TGTGCCAGCAGTGTCGGTCAGGGTATCTACGAGCAGTACTTC
j_call: TRBJ1-5; clone_size: .; d_call: .; v_call: TRBV9; cdr3_aa: CASSPTGMGNQPQHF; cdr3_nt: TGTGCCAGCAGCCCCACAGGGATGGGCAATCAGCCCCAGCATTTT
j_call: TRBJ2-7; clone_size: .; d_call: .; v_call: TRBV29-1; cdr3_aa: CSVGLPEGKQYF; cdr3_nt: TGCAGCGTTGGTTTGCCTGAGGGCAAGCAGTACTTC
j_call: TRBJ2-7; clone_size: .; d_call: TRBD1; v_call: TRBV11-2; cdr3_aa: CASSLATGDSYEQYF; cdr3_nt: TGTGCCAGCAGCTTAGCAACAGGGGACTCCTACGAGCAGTACTTC
j_call: TRBJ1-1; clone_size: few; d_call: .; v_call: TRBV21-1; cdr3_aa: CASSKPGGYTEAFF; cdr3_nt: TGTGCCAGCAGCAAGCCCGGGGGGTACACTGAAGCTTTCTTT
j_call: TRBJ2-2; clone_size: .; d_call: .; v_call: TRBV28; cdr3_aa: CASSLFGSRGTGELFF; cdr3_nt: TGTGCCAGCAGTTTATTTGGGAGTCGCGGCACCGGGGAGCTGTTTTTT
j_call: TRBJ2-3; clone_size: .; d_call: .; v_call: TRBV5-1; cdr3_aa: CASSLGADTQYF; cdr3_nt: TGCGCCAGCAGCTTGGGCGCAGATACGCAGTATTTT
j_call: TRBJ2-7; clone_size: .; d_call: TRBD2; v_call: TRBV6-2/TRBV6-3; cdr3_aa: CASSYSSGLAGIYEQYF; cdr3_nt: TGTGCCAGCAGTTACAGTTCTGGACTAGCGGGAATCTACGAGCAGTACTTC
j_call: TRBJ1-5; clone_size: .; d_call: TRBD1; v_call: TRBV18; cdr3_aa: CASSSGQGVNQPQHF; cdr3_nt: TGTGCCAGCTCATCGGGACAGGGTGTTAATCAGCCCCAGCATTTT
j_call: TRBJ2-6; clone_size: .; d_call: .; v_call: TRBV23-1; cdr3_aa: CASKSDGRPGANVLTF; cdr3_nt: TGCGCCAGCAAAAGTGATGGGAGGCCTGGGGCCAACGTCCTGACTTTC
j_call: TRBJ2-7; clone_size: .; d_call: .; v_call: TRBV13; cdr3_aa: CASSPTGRRPGDEQYF; cdr3_nt: TGTGCCAGCAGCCCAACGGGGCGCCGGCCGGGAGACGAGCAGTACTTC
j_call: TRBJ1-1; clone_size: .; d_call: .; v_call: TRBV11-2; cdr3_aa: CASSLKGMNTEAFF; cdr3_nt: TGTGCCAGCAGCTTAAAGGGGATGAACACTGAAGCTTTCTTT
j_call: TRBJ1-4; clone_size: .; d_call: .; v_call: TRBV7-2; cdr3_aa: CASSLAPPPPGEGEKLFF; cdr3_nt: TGTGCCAGCAGCTTGGCCCCACCCCCACCAGGGGAAGGGGAAAAACTGTTTTTT
j_call: TRBJ1-1; clone_size: .; d_call: .; v_call: TRBV7-2; cdr3_aa: CASSSPFGVYMNTEAFF; cdr3_nt: TGTGCCAGCAGCTCACCATTCGGGGTGTACATGAACACTGAAGCTTTCTTT
j_call: TRBJ1-6; clone_size: .; d_call: .; v_call: TRBV27; cdr3_aa: CASSLGSSYNSPLHF; cdr3_nt: TGTGCCAGCAGTTTGGGCAGCTCCTATAATTCACCCCTCCACTTT
j_call: TRBJ2-7; clone_size: .; d_call: .; v_call: TRBV5-6; cdr3_aa: CASSGVGDSGEQYF; cdr3_nt: TGTGCCAGCTCGGGAGTAGGGGACTCAGGCGAGCAGTACTTC
j_call: TRBJ2-7; clone_size: once; d_call: .; v_call: TRBV5-1; cdr3_aa: CASSLGDLAPTASYEQYF; cdr3_nt: TGCGCCAGCAGCTTGGGTGATCTAGCCCCCACGGCCTCCTACGAGCAGTACTTC
j_call: TRBJ1-2; clone_size: .; d_call: .; v_call: TRBV11-2; cdr3_aa: CASSSLAGARGYTF; cdr3_nt: TGTGCCAGCAGCTCCCTCGCAGGGGCGAGGGGCTACACCTTC
j_call: TRBJ1-5; clone_size: few; d_call: .; v_call: TRBV5-1; cdr3_aa: CASSLAGASNQPQHF; cdr3_nt: TGCGCCAGCAGCTTGGCGGGAGCAAGCAATCAGCCCCAGCATTTT
j_call: TRBJ2-1; clone_size: few; d_call: .; v_call: TRBV6-7; cdr3_aa: CASRPGYNEQFF; cdr3_nt: TGTGCCAGCAGGCCGGGGTACAATGAGCAGTTCTTC
j_call: TRBJ2-1; clone_size: .; d_call: TRBD2; v_call: TRBV18; cdr3_aa: CASSVGLAAYNEQFF; cdr3_nt: TGTGCCAGCTCAGTCGGACTAGCGGCCTACAATGAGCAGTTCTTC
j_call: TRBJ1-1; clone_size: .; d_call: .; v_call: TRBV19; cdr3_aa: CASSIGWTVAKNTEAFF; cdr3_nt: TGTGCCAGTAGTATAGGGTGGACAGTTGCAAAGAACACTGAAGCTTTCTTT
j_call: TRBJ1-2; clone_size: .; d_call: TRBD1; v_call: TRBV19; cdr3_aa: CASSPRDRAYGYTF; cdr3_nt: TGTGCCAGTAGCCCCCGTGACAGGGCTTATGGCTACACCTTC
j_call: TRBJ1-1; clone_size: .; d_call: .; v_call: TRBV2; cdr3_aa: CASSVQGGGTEAFF; cdr3_nt: TGTGCCAGCAGTGTTCAGGGAGGGGGCACTGAAGCTTTCTTT
j_call: TRBJ2-3; clone_size: .; d_call: .; v_call: TRBV7-2; cdr3_aa: CASSSRTRMMQGTQYF; cdr3_nt: TGTGCCAGCAGCTCACGGACGCGTATGATGCAGGGTACGCAGTATTTT
j_call: TRBJ2-7; clone_size: .; d_call: .; v_call: TRBV5-8; cdr3_aa: CASSLAARVYEQYF; cdr3_nt: TGTGCCAGCAGCTTGGCCGCCAGGGTGTACGAGCAGTACTTC
j_call: TRBJ2-6; clone_size: once; d_call: .; v_call: TRBV18; cdr3_aa: CASSPRSVGGGAGANVLTF; cdr3_nt: TGTGCCAGCTCACCACGCTCCGTTGGAGGGGGCGCTGGGGCCAACGTCCTGACTTTC
j_call: TRBJ2-3; clone_size: .; d_call: .; v_call: TRBV30; cdr3_aa: CAWDTGTLGDTQYF; cdr3_nt: TGTGCCTGGGACACAGGGACACTCGGGGATACGCAGTATTTT
j_call: TRBJ1-2; clone_size: .; d_call: .; v_call: TRBV19; cdr3_aa: CASSIDRRGGYTF; cdr3_nt: TGTGCCAGTAGTATAGACCGCAGGGGCGGCTACACCTTC
j_call: TRBJ1-1; clone_size: .; d_call: .; v_call: TRBV28; cdr3_aa: CASSLQGLSLTHTEAFF; cdr3_nt: TGTGCCAGCAGTTTACAGGGTCTTTCTCTCACTCACACTGAAGCTTTCTTT
j_call: TRBJ2-2; clone_size: few; d_call: .; v_call: TRBV7-9; cdr3_aa: CASSRGLTNTGELFF; cdr3_nt: TGTGCCAGCAGCCGGGGACTGACCAACACCGGGGAGCTGTTTTTT
j_call: TRBJ2-3; clone_size: .; d_call: .; v_call: TRBV7-3; cdr3_aa: CASSLSTDTQYF; cdr3_nt: TGTGCCAGCAGCCTTAGCACAGATACGCAGTATTTT
j_call: TRBJ1-2; clone_size: .; d_call: .; v_call: TRBV28; cdr3_aa: CASSREVGGDRPRGYTF; cdr3_nt: TGTGCCAGCAGCCGGGAGGTGGGAGGGGACCGACCTCGTGGCTACACCTTC
j_call: TRBJ2-2; clone_size: .; d_call: .; v_call: TRBV5-4; cdr3_aa: CASSWGGVRTGELFF; cdr3_nt: TGTGCCAGCAGCTGGGGGGGCGTTCGCACCGGGGAGCTGTTTTTT
j_call: TRBJ1-1; clone_size: few; d_call: .; v_call: TRBV11-3; cdr3_aa: CASSQQGNTEAFF; cdr3_nt: TGTGCCAGCAGCCAACAGGGGAACACTGAAGCTTTCTTT